Listed below are T cell receptor beta chains from one sample, sequenced in a study of T cell responses to AZD1222 COVID-19 vaccine. Repertoires were generated with immunoSEQ multiplex PCR, while TCRdb's copy carries only in-frame clones and drops some. Of roughly 77,000 clones in the sample, approximately 86% were seen once. Source: peripheral blood, taken on day 0 of MenACWY control vaccination. Every receptor here comes from an adult in good health. CDR3s include the opening cysteine and the closing phenylalanine or tryptophan. The D gene is left open where the match is weak. Rows may omit the clone size; those that give it use once, few, many or a size class.

cdr3_nt: TGCAGCGCCGGTGGCGGGACAGGGGGAGAAGAGCAGTACTTC
cdr3_aa: CSAGGGTGGEEQYF
d_call: TRBD1
clone_size: NA
j_call: TRBJ2-7
v_call: TRBV29-1

cdr3_nt: TGCGCCAGCAGCCAGGGTCCCAGACAGGGGGCGCGGGGCTACACCTTC
cdr3_aa: CASSQGPRQGARGYTF
d_call: TRBD1
clone_size: NA
j_call: TRBJ1-2
v_call: TRBV4-1

cdr3_nt: TGTGCCACCCTGGACAGGGACACTGGAAACACCATATATTTT
cdr3_aa: CATLDRDTGNTIYF
d_call: TRBD1
clone_size: NA
j_call: TRBJ1-3
v_call: TRBV6-5

cdr3_nt: TGTGCCAGCAGCCCCTCGACGGGGTCAGGGGGACGGGGCTACACCTTC
cdr3_aa: CASSPSTGSGGRGYTF
d_call: TRBD1
clone_size: NA
j_call: TRBJ1-2
v_call: TRBV11-2

cdr3_nt: TGTGCCAGCAGCCAAGGACAGCATAATTCACCCCTCCACTTT
cdr3_aa: CASSQGQHNSPLHF
d_call: NA
clone_size: NA
j_call: TRBJ1-6
v_call: TRBV3-1/TRBV3-2

cdr3_nt: TGTGCCAGCAGCTTAGGGCACAACTATGGCTACACCTTC
cdr3_aa: CASSLGHNYGYTF
d_call: NA
clone_size: NA
j_call: TRBJ1-2
v_call: TRBV11-2

cdr3_nt: TGTGCCAGCAGTTTTGATGGCTACAATGAGCAGTTCTTC
cdr3_aa: CASSFDGYNEQFF
d_call: NA
clone_size: NA
j_call: TRBJ2-1
v_call: TRBV12-3/TRBV12-4

cdr3_nt: TGCGCCAGCAGCCCCGGAGGCGGACAGGGCTTTGGACGGGGCTACACCTTC
cdr3_aa: CASSPGGGQGFGRGYTF
d_call: TRBD1
clone_size: NA
j_call: TRBJ1-2
v_call: TRBV5-1

cdr3_nt: TGTGCCAGCAGCCCATCGCTTGGGAACGAGCAGTACTTC
cdr3_aa: CASSPSLGNEQYF
d_call: NA
clone_size: NA
j_call: TRBJ2-7
v_call: TRBV7-3

cdr3_nt: TGCGCCAGCAGCTTGGAAGGGACAATGAATCAGCCCCAGCATTTT
cdr3_aa: CASSLEGTMNQPQHF
d_call: NA
clone_size: once
j_call: TRBJ1-5
v_call: TRBV5-1

cdr3_nt: TGTGCCAGCAGCTCAGTTCGGTCAGGAGAGACCCAGTACTTC
cdr3_aa: CASSSVRSGETQYF
d_call: NA
clone_size: NA
j_call: TRBJ2-5
v_call: TRBV5-6

cdr3_nt: TGTGCCAGCAGTCTCCACCCTACGGGGAACGAGCAGTACTTC
cdr3_aa: CASSLHPTGNEQYF
d_call: NA
clone_size: once
j_call: TRBJ2-7
v_call: TRBV6-5

cdr3_nt: TGTGCCAGCAGCGAGCGAAGGGGGGGCGATGGTGAAAAACTGTTTTTT
cdr3_aa: CASSERRGGDGEKLFF
d_call: NA
clone_size: NA
j_call: TRBJ1-4
v_call: TRBV9

cdr3_nt: TGTGCCAGCAGCTTCGACAGGGGCCCTGGAGGCTATGGCTACACCTTC
cdr3_aa: CASSFDRGPGGYGYTF
d_call: TRBD1
clone_size: NA
j_call: TRBJ1-2
v_call: TRBV7-2

cdr3_nt: TGTGCCACCAGCGGCCTTCTACTTGACTTTAATAATGAAAAACTGTTTTTT
cdr3_aa: CATSGLLLDFNNEKLFF
d_call: NA
clone_size: NA
j_call: TRBJ1-4
v_call: TRBV15

cdr3_nt: TGCGCCAGCAGTCCCCCGGGGAGGGGGCCAGAGACCCAGTACTTC
cdr3_aa: CASSPPGRGPETQYF
d_call: NA
clone_size: NA
j_call: TRBJ2-5
v_call: TRBV5-1

cdr3_nt: TGTGCCAGCAGCTTGGACGGGGGGCCACACGGGGAGCTGTTTTTT
cdr3_aa: CASSLDGGPHGELFF
d_call: NA
clone_size: NA
j_call: TRBJ2-2
v_call: TRBV5-4

cdr3_nt: TGTGCCAGCAGACCGCCCCCCGGGACGGGGAACACTGAAGCTTTCTTT
cdr3_aa: CASRPPPGTGNTEAFF
d_call: NA
clone_size: NA
j_call: TRBJ1-1
v_call: TRBV27

cdr3_nt: TGTGCCAGCCAGGGACAGGGGGCGAGGATAACTTTCTTT
cdr3_aa: CASQGQGARITFF
d_call: TRBD1
clone_size: once
j_call: TRBJ1-1
v_call: TRBV6-5

cdr3_nt: TGTGCCAGCAGCCAAGATTGGAACGGGGGGGCTCCAGATACGCAGTATTTT
cdr3_aa: CASSQDWNGGAPDTQYF
d_call: TRBD2
clone_size: NA
j_call: TRBJ2-3
v_call: TRBV4-2

cdr3_nt: TGTGCCAGCAGCGCTTCGACTGGGTACAATGAGCAGTTCTTC
cdr3_aa: CASSASTGYNEQFF
d_call: NA
clone_size: NA
j_call: TRBJ2-1
v_call: TRBV9

cdr3_nt: TGTGCCAGCAGTTATACAGCACCACCAGAGCCCAATGAGCAGTTCTTC
cdr3_aa: CASSYTAPPEPNEQFF
d_call: NA
clone_size: NA
j_call: TRBJ2-1
v_call: TRBV6-5

cdr3_nt: TGTGCCAGCAGATTTAGCGGGGGGATATACGAGCAGTACTTC
cdr3_aa: CASRFSGGIYEQYF
d_call: TRBD2
clone_size: NA
j_call: TRBJ2-7
v_call: TRBV5-6

cdr3_nt: TGTGCCAGCAGCTTAGCGAGGGATCAGCCCCAGCATTTT
cdr3_aa: CASSLARDQPQHF
d_call: NA
clone_size: NA
j_call: TRBJ1-5
v_call: TRBV7-9

cdr3_nt: TGTGCCAGCAGTGAGTCGGGCTTTCGGACTGGCTACACCTTC
cdr3_aa: CASSESGFRTGYTF
d_call: NA
clone_size: NA
j_call: TRBJ1-2
v_call: TRBV25-1

cdr3_nt: TGTGCCAGCAGCTTAAGGGGGATGAACACTGAAGCTTTCTTT
cdr3_aa: CASSLRGMNTEAFF
d_call: NA
clone_size: NA
j_call: TRBJ1-1
v_call: TRBV11-3

cdr3_nt: TGTGCCACCCAGGGGGGGGCGGGTAATGAAAAACTGTTTTTT
cdr3_aa: CATQGGAGNEKLFF
d_call: TRBD1
clone_size: NA
j_call: TRBJ1-4
v_call: TRBV28

cdr3_nt: TGTGCCACCAGCAGACGACCGGGACTAGCGGGGGGGCGTATCACCGGGGAGCTGTTTTTT
cdr3_aa: CATSRRPGLAGGRITGELFF
d_call: TRBD2
clone_size: NA
j_call: TRBJ2-2
v_call: TRBV15

cdr3_nt: TGTGCCACTAGCAGGGGTAGGTCCTACGAGCAGTACTTC
cdr3_aa: CATSRGRSYEQYF
d_call: NA
clone_size: NA
j_call: TRBJ2-7
v_call: TRBV24-1

cdr3_nt: TGTGCAAGTCGCTTAACCGGACAGGGGGCAAGATATGGCTACACCTTC
cdr3_aa: CASRLTGQGARYGYTF
d_call: NA
clone_size: NA
j_call: TRBJ1-2
v_call: TRBV12-2

cdr3_nt: TGTGCCAGCAGTTGGGACAGGGGGGAAGCTTTCTTT
cdr3_aa: CASSWDRGEAFF
d_call: TRBD1
clone_size: few
j_call: TRBJ1-1
v_call: TRBV7-2

cdr3_nt: TGTGCCAGCAGCTTACTGGGTTTGGGGACAGCCAATCAGCCCCAGCATTTT
cdr3_aa: CASSLLGLGTANQPQHF
d_call: TRBD1
clone_size: NA
j_call: TRBJ1-5
v_call: TRBV7-3

cdr3_nt: TGTGCCACCTCCGGGGCCAACTATGGCTACACCTTC
cdr3_aa: CATSGANYGYTF
d_call: NA
clone_size: NA
j_call: TRBJ1-2
v_call: TRBV6-6

cdr3_nt: TGTGCCAGCAGTTTCTCCTACGAGCAGTACTTC
cdr3_aa: CASSFSYEQYF
d_call: NA
clone_size: NA
j_call: TRBJ2-7
v_call: TRBV5-6

cdr3_nt: TGTGCCAGCAGTTCCCCTCAAAGGGGGACCTATGGCTACACCTTC
cdr3_aa: CASSSPQRGTYGYTF
d_call: NA
clone_size: once
j_call: TRBJ1-2
v_call: TRBV27

cdr3_nt: TGTGCCATCAGTCCGGCCTCGAGGGATGAGCAGTTCTTC
cdr3_aa: CAISPASRDEQFF
d_call: NA
clone_size: NA
j_call: TRBJ2-1
v_call: TRBV10-3

cdr3_nt: TGTGCCAGCTCACCAGGAACAGGGTGGAACACTGAAGCTTTCTTT
cdr3_aa: CASSPGTGWNTEAFF
d_call: NA
clone_size: NA
j_call: TRBJ1-1
v_call: TRBV18

cdr3_nt: TGTGCCAGCAGCCAAGACCTGGGACAGGGCAGGGGCTACACCTTC
cdr3_aa: CASSQDLGQGRGYTF
d_call: TRBD1
clone_size: NA
j_call: TRBJ1-2
v_call: TRBV3-1/TRBV3-2

cdr3_nt: TGTGCCAGCAGCTTACTTACCGGGGAGCTGTTTTTT
cdr3_aa: CASSLLTGELFF
d_call: NA
clone_size: NA
j_call: TRBJ2-2
v_call: TRBV7-8

cdr3_nt: TGTGCCAGCAGCTTGGTCGAGGTGGCAGGTCTTGCGCAGTACTTC
cdr3_aa: CASSLVEVAGLAQYF
d_call: NA
clone_size: NA
j_call: TRBJ2-7
v_call: TRBV5-6

cdr3_nt: TGTGCCAGCAGCCTGGGACAGGATTCCTACAATGAGCAGTTCTTC
cdr3_aa: CASSLGQDSYNEQFF
d_call: TRBD1
clone_size: NA
j_call: TRBJ2-1
v_call: TRBV28

cdr3_nt: TGCAGCGTTGTGGGGGGGGGCACTGAAGCTTTCTTT
cdr3_aa: CSVVGGGTEAFF
d_call: NA
clone_size: NA
j_call: TRBJ1-1
v_call: TRBV29-1

cdr3_nt: TGCGCCAGCAGCTTGGAGGGACAGGGAACTGAAGCTTTCTTT
cdr3_aa: CASSLEGQGTEAFF
d_call: TRBD1
clone_size: NA
j_call: TRBJ1-1
v_call: TRBV5-1

cdr3_nt: TGTGCCAGCAGCTTCGGGACAGTTACTGAAGCTTTCTTT
cdr3_aa: CASSFGTVTEAFF
d_call: TRBD1
clone_size: NA
j_call: TRBJ1-1
v_call: TRBV7-9

cdr3_nt: TGTGCCAGCAGCCTAAAGGGTTTTTCACCCCTCCACTTT
cdr3_aa: CASSLKGFSPLHF
d_call: NA
clone_size: NA
j_call: TRBJ1-6
v_call: TRBV3-1/TRBV3-2

cdr3_nt: TGTGCCAGCAGCTTAAGTCCGGGACAGCCGAACACTGAAGCTTTCTTT
cdr3_aa: CASSLSPGQPNTEAFF
d_call: TRBD1
clone_size: NA
j_call: TRBJ1-1
v_call: TRBV7-3